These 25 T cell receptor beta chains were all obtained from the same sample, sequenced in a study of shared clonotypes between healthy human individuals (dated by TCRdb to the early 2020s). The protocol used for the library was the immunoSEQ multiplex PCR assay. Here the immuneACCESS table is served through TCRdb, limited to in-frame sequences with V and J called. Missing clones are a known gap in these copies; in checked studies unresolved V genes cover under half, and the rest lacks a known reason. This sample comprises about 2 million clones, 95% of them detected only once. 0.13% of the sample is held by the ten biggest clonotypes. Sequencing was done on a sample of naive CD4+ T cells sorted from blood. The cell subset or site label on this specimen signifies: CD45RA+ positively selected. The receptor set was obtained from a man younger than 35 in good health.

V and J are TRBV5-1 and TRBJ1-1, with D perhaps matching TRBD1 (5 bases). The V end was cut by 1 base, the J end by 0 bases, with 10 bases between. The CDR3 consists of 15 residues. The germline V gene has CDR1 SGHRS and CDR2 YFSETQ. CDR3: CASSLSSRVNTEAFF. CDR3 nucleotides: TGCGCCAGCAGCTTGAGTTCCAGGGTGAACACTGAAGCTTTCTTT. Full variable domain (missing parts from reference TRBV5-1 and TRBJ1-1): KAGVTQTPRYLIKTRGQQVTLSCSPISGHRSVSWYQQTPGQGLQFLFEYFSETQRNKGNFPGRFSGRQFSNSRSEMNVSTLELGDSALYLCASSLSSRVNTEAFFGQGTRLTVV.

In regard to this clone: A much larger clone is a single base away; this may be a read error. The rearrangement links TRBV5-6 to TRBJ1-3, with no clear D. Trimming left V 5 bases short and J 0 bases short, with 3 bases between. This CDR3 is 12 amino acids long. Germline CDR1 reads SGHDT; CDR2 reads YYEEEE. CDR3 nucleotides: TGTGCCAGCAGGGGCTCTGGAAACACCATATATTTT. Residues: CASRGSGNTIYF.

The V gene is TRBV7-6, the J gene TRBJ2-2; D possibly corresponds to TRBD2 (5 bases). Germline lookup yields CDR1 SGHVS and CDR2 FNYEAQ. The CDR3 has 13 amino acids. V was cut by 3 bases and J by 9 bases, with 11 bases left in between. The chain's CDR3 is CASSLGVSRELFF. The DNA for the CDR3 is TGTGCCAGCAGCTTGGGAGTCAGCAGGGAGCTGTTTTTT.

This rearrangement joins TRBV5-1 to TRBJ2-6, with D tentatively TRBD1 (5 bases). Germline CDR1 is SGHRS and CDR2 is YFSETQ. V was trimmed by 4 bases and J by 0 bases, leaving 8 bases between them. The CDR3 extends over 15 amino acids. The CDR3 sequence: CASSQDSSGANVLTF. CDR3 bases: TGCGCCAGCAGCCAAGACAGCTCTGGGGCCAACGTCCTGACTTTC.

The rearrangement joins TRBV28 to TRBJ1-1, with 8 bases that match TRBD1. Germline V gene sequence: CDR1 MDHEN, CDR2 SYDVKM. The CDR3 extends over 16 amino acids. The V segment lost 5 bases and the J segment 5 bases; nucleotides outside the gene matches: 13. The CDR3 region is CASSTAGGSRGTEAFF. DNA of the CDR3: TGTGCCAGCAGTACGGCAGGGGGCTCTCGAGGAACTGAAGCTTTCTTT. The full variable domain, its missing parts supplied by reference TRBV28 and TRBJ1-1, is DVKVTQSSRYLVKRTGEKVFLECVQDMDHENMFWYRQDPGLGLRLIYFSYDVKMKEKGDIPEGYSVSREKKERFSLILESASTNQTSMYLCASSTAGGSRGTEAFFGQGTRLTVV.

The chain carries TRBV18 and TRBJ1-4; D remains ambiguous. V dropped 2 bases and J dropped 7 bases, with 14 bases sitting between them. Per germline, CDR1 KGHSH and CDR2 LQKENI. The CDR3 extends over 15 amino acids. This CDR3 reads CASSPTRGEGEKLFF. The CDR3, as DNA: TGTGCCAGCTCACCAACGAGAGGAGAGGGTGAAAAACTGTTTTTT.

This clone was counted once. CDR3 nucleotide sequence: TGTGCCAGCAGTTCGGACCTGGGGCAAAAACTGTTTTTT. Encoded protein: CASSSDLGQKLFF. This sequence joins TRBV27 and TRBJ1-4; tentative D call: TRBD1 (5 bases). CDR1 is MNHEY, CDR2 SMNVEV, per germline (reference sequence). V was trimmed by 4 bases and J by 9 bases, leaving 12 bases between them. The CDR3 spans 13 residues. Combining the CDR3 with reference TRBV27 and TRBJ1-4 gives the whole variable domain EAQVTQNPRYLITVTGKKLTVTCSQNMNHEYMSWYRQDPGLGLRQIYYSMNVEVTDKGDVPEGYKVSRKEKRNFPLILESPSPNQTSLYFCASSSDLGQKLFFGSGTQLSVL.

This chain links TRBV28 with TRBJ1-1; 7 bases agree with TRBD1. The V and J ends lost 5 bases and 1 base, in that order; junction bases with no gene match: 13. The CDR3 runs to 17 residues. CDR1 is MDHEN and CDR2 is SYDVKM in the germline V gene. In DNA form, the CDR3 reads TGTGCCAGCAGTCCAAGGGGACAGCTTCTCTGGAACACTGAAGCTTTCTTT. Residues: CASSPRGQLLWNTEAFF.

The CDR3 sequence is CATGSGRGVHYGYTF. DNA of the CDR3: TGTGCCACCGGCTCTGGGAGGGGTGTTCACTATGGCTACACCTTC. V and J are TRBV5-4 and TRBJ1-2, with a possible D match to TRBD1 (5 bases). Deletions cut 9 bases from V and 3 bases from J, with 21 bases between. Germline-derived CDR1 and CDR2 are SGHNT and YYREEE (reference sequence). CDR3 length equals 15 residues.

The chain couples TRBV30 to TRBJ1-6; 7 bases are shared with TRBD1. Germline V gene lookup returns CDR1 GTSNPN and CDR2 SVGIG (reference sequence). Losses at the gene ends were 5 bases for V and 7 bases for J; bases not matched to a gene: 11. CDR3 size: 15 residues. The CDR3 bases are TGTGCCTGGGACCTCCAGACAGGGTTGAATTCACCCCTCCACTTT. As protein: CAWDLQTGLNSPLHF. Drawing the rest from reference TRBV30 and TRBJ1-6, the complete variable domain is SQTIHQWPATLVQPVGSPLSLECTVEGTSNPNLYWYRQAAGRGLQLLFYSVGIGQISSEVPQNLSASRPQDRQFILSSKKLLLSDSGFYLCAWDLQTGLNSPLHFGNGTRLTVT.

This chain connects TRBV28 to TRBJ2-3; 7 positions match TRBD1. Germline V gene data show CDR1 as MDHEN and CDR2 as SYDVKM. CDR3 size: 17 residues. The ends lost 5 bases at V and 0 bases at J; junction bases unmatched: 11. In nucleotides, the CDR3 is TGTGCCAGCAGTAGACAGGGTGGTAGCGCCAGCACAGATACGCAGTATTTT. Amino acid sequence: CASSRQGGSASTDTQYF.

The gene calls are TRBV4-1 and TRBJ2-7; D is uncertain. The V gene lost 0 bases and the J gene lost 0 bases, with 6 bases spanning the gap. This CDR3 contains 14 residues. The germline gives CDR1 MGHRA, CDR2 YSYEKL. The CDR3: CASSQEASSYEQYF. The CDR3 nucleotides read TGCGCCAGCAGCCAAGAGGCCAGCTCCTACGAGCAGTACTTC.

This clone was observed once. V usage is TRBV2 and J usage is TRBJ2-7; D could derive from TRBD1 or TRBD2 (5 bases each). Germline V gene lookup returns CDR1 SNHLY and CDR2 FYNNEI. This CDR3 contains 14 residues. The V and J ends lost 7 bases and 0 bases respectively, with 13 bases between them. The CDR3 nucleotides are TGTGCCAGCATGGGGACCCAACCCTCCTACGAGCAGTACTTC. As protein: CASMGTQPSYEQYF.

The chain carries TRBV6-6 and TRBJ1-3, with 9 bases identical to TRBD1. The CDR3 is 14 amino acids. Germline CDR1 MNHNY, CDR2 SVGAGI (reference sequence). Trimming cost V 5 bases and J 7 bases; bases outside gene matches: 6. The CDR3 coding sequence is TGTGCCAGCAGTCCCGGGACAGGGTTGAACACCATATATTTT. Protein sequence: CASSPGTGLNTIYF.

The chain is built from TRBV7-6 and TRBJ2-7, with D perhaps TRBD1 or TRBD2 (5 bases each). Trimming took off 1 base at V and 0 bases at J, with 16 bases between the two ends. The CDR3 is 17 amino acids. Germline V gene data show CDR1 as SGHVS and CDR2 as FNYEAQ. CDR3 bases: TGTGCCAGCAGCTTAGACTTTCGGGGACGGATCTCCTACGAGCAGTACTTC. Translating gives CASSLDFRGRISYEQYF.

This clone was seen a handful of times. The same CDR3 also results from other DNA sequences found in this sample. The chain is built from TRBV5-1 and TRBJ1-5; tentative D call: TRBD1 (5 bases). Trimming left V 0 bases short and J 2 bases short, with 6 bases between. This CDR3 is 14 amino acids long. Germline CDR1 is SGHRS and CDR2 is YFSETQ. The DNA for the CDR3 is TGCGCCAGCAGCTTGGGGGGCGGCAATCAGCCCCAGCATTTT. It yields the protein CASSLGGGNQPQHF. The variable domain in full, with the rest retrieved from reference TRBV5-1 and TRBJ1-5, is KAGVTQTPRYLIKTRGQQVTLSCSPISGHRSVSWYQQTPGQGLQFLFEYFSETQRNKGNFPGRFSGRQFSNSRSEMNVSTLELGDSALYLCASSLGGGNQPQHFGDGTRLSIL.

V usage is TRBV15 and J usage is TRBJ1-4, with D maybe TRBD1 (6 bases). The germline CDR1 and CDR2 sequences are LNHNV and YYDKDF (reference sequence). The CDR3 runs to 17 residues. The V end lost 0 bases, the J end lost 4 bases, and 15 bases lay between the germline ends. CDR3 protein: CATSRDGVRGYNEKLFF. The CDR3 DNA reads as TGTGCCACCAGCAGAGATGGTGTCAGGGGTTATAATGAAAAACTGTTTTTT.

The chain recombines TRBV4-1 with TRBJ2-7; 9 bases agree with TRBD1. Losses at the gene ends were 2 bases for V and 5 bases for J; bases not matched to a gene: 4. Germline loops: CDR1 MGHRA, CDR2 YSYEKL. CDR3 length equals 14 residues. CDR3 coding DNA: TGCGCCAGCAGCCAACCCGGGACAGGGAACGAGCAGTACTTC. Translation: CASSQPGTGNEQYF.

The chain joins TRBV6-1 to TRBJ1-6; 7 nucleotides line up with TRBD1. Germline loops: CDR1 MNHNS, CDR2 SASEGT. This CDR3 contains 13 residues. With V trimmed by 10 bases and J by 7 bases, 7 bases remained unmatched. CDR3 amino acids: CATGQVVNSPLHF. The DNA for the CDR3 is TGTGCCACCGGACAGGTCGTAAATTCACCCCTCCACTTT.

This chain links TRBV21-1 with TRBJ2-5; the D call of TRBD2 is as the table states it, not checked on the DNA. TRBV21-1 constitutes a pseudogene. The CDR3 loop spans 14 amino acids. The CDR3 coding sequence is TGTGCCAGCACCGATGGTGCGGGGGAAGAGACCCAGTACTTC. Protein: CASTDGAGEETQYF.

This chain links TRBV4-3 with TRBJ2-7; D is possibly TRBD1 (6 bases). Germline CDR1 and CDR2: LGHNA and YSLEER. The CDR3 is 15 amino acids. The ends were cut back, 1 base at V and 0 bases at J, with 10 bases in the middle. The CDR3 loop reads CASSQVWDNSYEQYF. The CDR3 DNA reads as TGCGCCAGCAGCCAAGTTTGGGACAACTCCTACGAGCAGTACTTC.

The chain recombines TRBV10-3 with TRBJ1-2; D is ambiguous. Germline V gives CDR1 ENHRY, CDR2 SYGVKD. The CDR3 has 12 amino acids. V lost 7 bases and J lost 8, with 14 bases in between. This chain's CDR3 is CAINSEARGYTF. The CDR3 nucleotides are TGTGCCATCAATTCAGAAGCGAGGGGCTACACCTTC.

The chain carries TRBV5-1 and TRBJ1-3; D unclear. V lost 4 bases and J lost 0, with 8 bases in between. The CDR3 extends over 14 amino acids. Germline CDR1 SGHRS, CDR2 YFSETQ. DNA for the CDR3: TGCGCCAGCAGCCCGGTATCCTCTGGAAACACCATATATTTT. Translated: CASSPVSSGNTIYF.

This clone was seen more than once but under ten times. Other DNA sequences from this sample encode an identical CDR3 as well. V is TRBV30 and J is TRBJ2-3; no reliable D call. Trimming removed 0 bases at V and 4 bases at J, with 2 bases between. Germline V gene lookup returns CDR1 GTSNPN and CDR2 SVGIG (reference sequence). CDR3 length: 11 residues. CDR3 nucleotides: TGTGCCTGGAGTGTACCAGATACGCAGTATTTT. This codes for CAWSVPDTQYF.

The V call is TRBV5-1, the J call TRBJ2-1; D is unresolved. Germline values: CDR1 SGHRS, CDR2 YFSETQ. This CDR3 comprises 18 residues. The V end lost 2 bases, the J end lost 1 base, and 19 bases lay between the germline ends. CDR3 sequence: CASSFESVVGNSYNEQFF. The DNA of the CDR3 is TGCGCCAGCAGCTTTGAGTCAGTAGTTGGGAATTCCTACAATGAGCAGTTCTTC.